This T cell receptor beta chain was retrieved from a study of T cells in localized non-small cell lung cancer. As for this clone: Its antigen is not known.

TCRdb's copy holds only in-frame clones and misses some; the assay was immunoSEQ multiplex PCR. Among roughly 40,000 clones listed, over 80% were seen once. The CDR3 runs to 15 residues. The germline CDR1 and CDR2 sequences are MDHEN and SYDVKM. V gave up 4 bases and J gave up 0 bases, with 10 bases separating them. General study points: Analysis by sequencing included only one tumor region, so heterogeneity remains possible.

The chain carries TRBV28 and TRBJ1-5; D ambiguous. The receptor's source is a woman aged 40 to 75 with stage I lung adenocarcinoma. The sample consisted of peripheral blood, taken before any cancer treatment. Written as DNA, the CDR3 is TGTGCCAGCAGTTCCCGGAGCGCTAGCAATCAGCCCCAGCATTTT. This gives the protein CASSSRSASNQPQHF.